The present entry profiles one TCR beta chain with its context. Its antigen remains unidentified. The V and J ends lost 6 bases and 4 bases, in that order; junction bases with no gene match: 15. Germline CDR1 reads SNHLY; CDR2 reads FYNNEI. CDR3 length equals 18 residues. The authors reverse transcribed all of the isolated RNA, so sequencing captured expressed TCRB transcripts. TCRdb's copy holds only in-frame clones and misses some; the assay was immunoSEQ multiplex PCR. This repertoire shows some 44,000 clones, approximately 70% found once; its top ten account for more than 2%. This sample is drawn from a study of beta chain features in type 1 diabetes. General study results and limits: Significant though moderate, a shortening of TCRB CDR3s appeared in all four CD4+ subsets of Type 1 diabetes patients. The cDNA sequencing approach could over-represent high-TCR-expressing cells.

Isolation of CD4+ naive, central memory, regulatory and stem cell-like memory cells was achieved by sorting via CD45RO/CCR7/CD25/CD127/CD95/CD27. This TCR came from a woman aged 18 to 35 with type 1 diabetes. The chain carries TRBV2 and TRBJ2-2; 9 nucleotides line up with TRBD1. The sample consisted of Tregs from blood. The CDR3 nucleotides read TGTGCCAGCAGGGCCGAACGGGGGACAGGGTCTGGCACCGGGGAGCTGTTTTTT. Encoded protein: CASRAERGTGSGTGELFF.